This is a list of T cell receptor beta chains from one sample in a study of human T cells and chemical hapten exposure. From the RACE reads, TCRdb called clonotypes with MiXCR, one entry per CDR3 protein. The sample yields approximately 400,000 distinct CDR3 sequences, 4.8% seen once. The sample consisted of whole blood, taken in connection with sensitization to the hapten diphenylcyclopropenone (DPC). Receptors originate from a woman between 45 and 60 years old with alopecia areata. Some clones in this sample may be carry-over from other donors' samples. Both conserved end residues are part of each CDR3. Fields, in order: CDR3 DNA, CDR3 protein, J gene, V gene, clone size, D gene. A D gene is named only where the DNA matches it firmly. Clone sizes are given selectively: once, few, many, or a class where the clone is expanded.

cdr3_nt: TGTGCCAGCAGCCCTCGTCTAGCGGGCTCAGATACGCAGTATTTT
cdr3_aa: CASSPRLAGSDTQYF
j_call: TRBJ2-3
v_call: TRBV11-2
clone_size: .
d_call: TRBD2

cdr3_nt: TGCAGTGCTAGAGATTTCAGCTACTATGGCTACACCTTC
cdr3_aa: CSARDFSYYGYTF
j_call: TRBJ1-2
v_call: TRBV20-1
clone_size: many
d_call: .

cdr3_nt: TGCGCCAGCAGCCACAATGACAGGGCGGATAATTCACCCCTCCACTTT
cdr3_aa: CASSHNDRADNSPLHF
j_call: TRBJ1-6
v_call: TRBV4-1
clone_size: .
d_call: TRBD1

cdr3_nt: TGTGCCAGCAGCTCCCTGACAGGGGCATTCGACGAGCAGTACTTC
cdr3_aa: CASSSLTGAFDEQYF
j_call: TRBJ2-7
v_call: TRBV7-9
clone_size: many
d_call: TRBD1

cdr3_nt: TGCAGTGCACGGAAGGATGAGCAGTTCTTC
cdr3_aa: CSARKDEQFF
j_call: TRBJ2-1
v_call: TRBV20-1
clone_size: many
d_call: .

cdr3_nt: TGCGCCAGCAGCCAAGAGACAGCCTATGGCTACACCTTC
cdr3_aa: CASSQETAYGYTF
j_call: TRBJ1-2
v_call: TRBV4-1
clone_size: few
d_call: .

cdr3_nt: TGTGCCAGCAGCCAAAGACTCGACGGCGAGCAGTACTTC
cdr3_aa: CASSQRLDGEQYF
j_call: TRBJ2-7
v_call: TRBV7-2
clone_size: many
d_call: .

cdr3_nt: TGTGCCAGCAGTTACATGGGCGGTAATTCACCCCTCCACTTT
cdr3_aa: CASSYMGGNSPLHF
j_call: TRBJ1-6
v_call: TRBV6-6
clone_size: few
d_call: .

cdr3_nt: TGCAGCGTTTCCACAGGGGGAACTGAAGCTTTCTTT
cdr3_aa: CSVSTGGTEAFF
j_call: TRBJ1-1
v_call: TRBV29-1
clone_size: few
d_call: TRBD1

cdr3_nt: TGCAGTGCCAGAAACCAATACACCAGACACACTGAAGCTTTCTTT
cdr3_aa: CSARNQYTRHTEAFF
j_call: TRBJ1-1
v_call: TRBV20-1
clone_size: many
d_call: .

cdr3_nt: TGTGCCAGCAGCGCGGGCCGGCGAAGAGACAATGAGCAGTTCTTC
cdr3_aa: CASSAGRRRDNEQFF
j_call: TRBJ2-1
v_call: TRBV21-1
clone_size: many
d_call: .

cdr3_nt: TGTGCCAGCAGCTTACAGGGGGCGAGTGAAAAACTGTTTTTT
cdr3_aa: CASSLQGASEKLFF
j_call: TRBJ1-4
v_call: TRBV7-2
clone_size: many
d_call: TRBD1

cdr3_nt: TGTGCCAGCAGAAACGACAGGGCGAACACTGAAGCTTTCTTT
cdr3_aa: CASRNDRANTEAFF
j_call: TRBJ1-1
v_call: TRBV12-3/TRBV12-4
clone_size: few
d_call: TRBD1

cdr3_nt: TGCGCCAGCAGCTTATATAGCGGGAGGGATAATGAGCAGTTCTTC
cdr3_aa: CASSLYSGRDNEQFF
j_call: TRBJ2-1
v_call: TRBV5-1
clone_size: many
d_call: TRBD2

cdr3_nt: TGTGCCAGCAGCCAAGATATGGGGTCCATTCAAGAGACCCAGTACTTC
cdr3_aa: CASSQDMGSIQETQYF
j_call: TRBJ2-5
v_call: TRBV3-1
clone_size: many
d_call: .

cdr3_nt: TGTGCCAGCAGCGTAGAAGGGACTAGTAGCGATGAGCAGTTCTTC
cdr3_aa: CASSVEGTSSDEQFF
j_call: TRBJ2-1
v_call: TRBV9
clone_size: few
d_call: TRBD2

cdr3_nt: TGTGCCAGCAACCCCGGGGCAGATACGCAGTATTTT
cdr3_aa: CASNPGADTQYF
j_call: TRBJ2-3
v_call: TRBV12-3/TRBV12-4
clone_size: .
d_call: .

cdr3_nt: TGCAGTGCTAGCCCTCTAGCGGGGGGCCCTAGCACAGATACGCAGTATTTT
cdr3_aa: CSASPLAGGPSTDTQYF
j_call: TRBJ2-3
v_call: TRBV20-1
clone_size: many
d_call: TRBD2

cdr3_nt: TGTGCCAGCAGAAGTGGAGGGCGAGGTAGCAATCAGCCCCAGCATTTT
cdr3_aa: CASRSGGRGSNQPQHF
j_call: TRBJ1-5
v_call: TRBV7-8
clone_size: many
d_call: .

cdr3_nt: TGTGCCAGCAGCTTAGGTCTGGGGGCCCAAGAGACCCAGTACTTC
cdr3_aa: CASSLGLGAQETQYF
j_call: TRBJ2-5
v_call: TRBV11-2
clone_size: many
d_call: .

cdr3_nt: TGTGCCTGTCGGACTCGGGGGCCAGGGCGCTACGAGCAGTACTTC
cdr3_aa: CACRTRGPGRYEQYF
j_call: TRBJ2-7
v_call: TRBV30
clone_size: few
d_call: .

cdr3_nt: TGTGCTAGTGTCCCCCAGGGTGGTTATGGCTACACCTTC
cdr3_aa: CASVPQGGYGYTF
j_call: TRBJ1-2
v_call: TRBV12-5
clone_size: few
d_call: .

cdr3_nt: TGTGCCAGCAGCCGGGGCCTCCAGCCCGGTTCTAACTATGGCTACACCTTC
cdr3_aa: CASSRGLQPGSNYGYTF
j_call: TRBJ1-2
v_call: TRBV16
clone_size: few
d_call: .

cdr3_nt: TGCGCCAGCAGCTTGGCTGGCGTAGGGACCCTGATCCAAAAGACCCAGTACTTC
cdr3_aa: CASSLAGVGTLIQKTQYF
j_call: TRBJ2-5
v_call: TRBV5-1
clone_size: many
d_call: .

cdr3_nt: TGTGCCAGCAAGTTTACGGGACAGCTACTCTATGGCTACACCTTC
cdr3_aa: CASKFTGQLLYGYTF
j_call: TRBJ1-2
v_call: TRBV27
clone_size: many
d_call: TRBD1

cdr3_nt: TGTGCCACTATGAGGGGTGGTGACTATGGCTACACCTTC
cdr3_aa: CATMRGGDYGYTF
j_call: TRBJ1-2
v_call: TRBV7-2
clone_size: few
d_call: .

cdr3_nt: TGTGCCAGCAGCTTAGGAAAAAGTTGGACTAGCGCATACAATGAGCAGTTCTTC
cdr3_aa: CASSLGKSWTSAYNEQFF
j_call: TRBJ2-1
v_call: TRBV7-8
clone_size: .
d_call: TRBD2

cdr3_nt: TGTGCCAGCAGCCAAGGGGGAGGGGCCTCCTACGAGCAGTACTTC
cdr3_aa: CASSQGGGASYEQYF
j_call: TRBJ2-7
v_call: TRBV3-1
clone_size: few
d_call: TRBD2

cdr3_nt: TGCGCCAGCAGCCAACCCCGGGCGGGTCGGAAGTACTTC
cdr3_aa: CASSQPRAGRKYF
j_call: TRBJ2-7
v_call: TRBV4-1
clone_size: few
d_call: .

cdr3_nt: TGCAGTGCCCCGAGGGGGGGCGACGAGCAGTACTTC
cdr3_aa: CSAPRGGDEQYF
j_call: TRBJ2-7
v_call: TRBV20-1
clone_size: few
d_call: .

cdr3_nt: TGCGCCAGCAGAGCAGGGGGGCCCTCCTTCACAGATACGCAGTATTTT
cdr3_aa: CASRAGGPSFTDTQYF
j_call: TRBJ2-3
v_call: TRBV5-1
clone_size: many
d_call: .

cdr3_nt: TGTGCCAGCAAGCCCCACGGGGGGCGGAACATTCAGTACTTC
cdr3_aa: CASKPHGGRNIQYF
j_call: TRBJ2-4
v_call: TRBV12-3/TRBV12-4
clone_size: .
d_call: .

cdr3_nt: TGTGCCAGCAGCCCTTCCCGAACCTCCTACAATGAGCAGTTCTTC
cdr3_aa: CASSPSRTSYNEQFF
j_call: TRBJ2-1
v_call: TRBV3-1
clone_size: many
d_call: .

cdr3_nt: TGTGCCAGCAGTACCCGGACCGGCTCCACCTTC
cdr3_aa: CASSTRTGSTF
j_call: TRBJ1-2
v_call: TRBV2
clone_size: few
d_call: .

cdr3_nt: TGTGCCAGCATTGGGGCTTATGTCTATGGCTACACCTTC
cdr3_aa: CASIGAYVYGYTF
j_call: TRBJ1-2
v_call: TRBV5-6
clone_size: .
d_call: .

cdr3_nt: TGTGCCACCCGATCGGGTGGAGAGACCCAGTACTTC
cdr3_aa: CATRSGGETQYF
j_call: TRBJ2-5
v_call: TRBV6-5
clone_size: few
d_call: .

cdr3_nt: TGTGCCAGCAGTCGGGACAGTCCCGCGAACGAGCAGTACTTC
cdr3_aa: CASSRDSPANEQYF
j_call: TRBJ2-7
v_call: TRBV6-2/TRBV6-3
clone_size: few
d_call: TRBD1

cdr3_nt: TGTGCCAGCAGCTCCCATATTTCCGGGACAGGGTTCTACGAGCAGTACTTC
cdr3_aa: CASSSHISGTGFYEQYF
j_call: TRBJ2-7
v_call: TRBV7-8
clone_size: many
d_call: TRBD1

cdr3_nt: TGTGCCAGCAGTTGGGCGGCCCGGGCTGAGCAGTTCTTC
cdr3_aa: CASSWAARAEQFF
j_call: TRBJ2-1
v_call: TRBV27
clone_size: many
d_call: .

cdr3_nt: TGTGCCAGCTCACCCCTTCAGGGGGATGAGCAGTTCTTC
cdr3_aa: CASSPLQGDEQFF
j_call: TRBJ2-1
v_call: TRBV18
clone_size: many
d_call: TRBD1

cdr3_nt: TGCGCCAGCAGCCCGACTCCGGGGGTTACTGAAGCTTTCTTT
cdr3_aa: CASSPTPGVTEAFF
j_call: TRBJ1-1
v_call: TRBV4-3
clone_size: many
d_call: .

cdr3_nt: TGTGCCAGCAGCTTATCCGGGGGGGATAATCAGCCCCAGCATTTT
cdr3_aa: CASSLSGGDNQPQHF
j_call: TRBJ1-5
v_call: TRBV7-9
clone_size: many
d_call: .

cdr3_nt: TGCGCCAGCAGCTTGGAGGGCAACTCCTACGAGCAGTACTTC
cdr3_aa: CASSLEGNSYEQYF
j_call: TRBJ2-7
v_call: TRBV5-1
clone_size: few
d_call: .